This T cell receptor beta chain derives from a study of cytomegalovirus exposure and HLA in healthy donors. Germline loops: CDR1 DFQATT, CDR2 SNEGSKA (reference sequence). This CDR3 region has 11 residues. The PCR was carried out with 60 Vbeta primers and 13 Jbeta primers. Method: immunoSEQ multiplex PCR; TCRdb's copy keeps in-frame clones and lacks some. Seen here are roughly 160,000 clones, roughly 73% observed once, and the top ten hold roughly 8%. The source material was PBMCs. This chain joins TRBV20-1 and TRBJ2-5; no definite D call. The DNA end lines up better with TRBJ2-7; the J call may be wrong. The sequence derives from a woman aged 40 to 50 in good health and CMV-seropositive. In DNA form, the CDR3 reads TGCAGTGCTTACCACAGTTACGAGCAGTACTTC. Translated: CSAYHSYEQYF.